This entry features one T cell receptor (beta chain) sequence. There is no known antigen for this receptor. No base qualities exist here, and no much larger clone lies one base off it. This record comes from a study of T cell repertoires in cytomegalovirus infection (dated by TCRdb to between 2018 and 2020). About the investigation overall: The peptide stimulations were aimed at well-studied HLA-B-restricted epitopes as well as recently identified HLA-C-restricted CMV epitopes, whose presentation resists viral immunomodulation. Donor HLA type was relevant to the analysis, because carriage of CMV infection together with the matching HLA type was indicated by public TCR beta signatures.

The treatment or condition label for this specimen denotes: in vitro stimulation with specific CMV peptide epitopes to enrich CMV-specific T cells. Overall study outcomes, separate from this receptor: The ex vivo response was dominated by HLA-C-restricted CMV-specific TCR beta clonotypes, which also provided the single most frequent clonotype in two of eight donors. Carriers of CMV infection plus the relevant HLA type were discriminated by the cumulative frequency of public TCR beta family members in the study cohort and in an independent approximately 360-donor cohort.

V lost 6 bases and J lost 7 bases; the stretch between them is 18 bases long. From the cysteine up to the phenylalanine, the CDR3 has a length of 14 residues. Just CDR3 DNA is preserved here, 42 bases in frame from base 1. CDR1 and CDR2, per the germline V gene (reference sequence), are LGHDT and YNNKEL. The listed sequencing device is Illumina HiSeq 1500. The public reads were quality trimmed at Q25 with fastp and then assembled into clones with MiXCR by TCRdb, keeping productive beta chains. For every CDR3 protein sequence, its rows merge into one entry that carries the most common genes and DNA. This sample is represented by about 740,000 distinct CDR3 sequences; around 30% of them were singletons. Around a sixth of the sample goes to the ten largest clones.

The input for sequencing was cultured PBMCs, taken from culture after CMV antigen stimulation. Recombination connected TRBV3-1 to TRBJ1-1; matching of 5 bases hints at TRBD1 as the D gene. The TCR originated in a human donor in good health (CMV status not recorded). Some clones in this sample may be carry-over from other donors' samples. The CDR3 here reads CASRAQEHLGEAFF. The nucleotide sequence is TGTGCCAGCAGGGCACAGGAGCACTTGGGTGAAGCTTTCTTT.